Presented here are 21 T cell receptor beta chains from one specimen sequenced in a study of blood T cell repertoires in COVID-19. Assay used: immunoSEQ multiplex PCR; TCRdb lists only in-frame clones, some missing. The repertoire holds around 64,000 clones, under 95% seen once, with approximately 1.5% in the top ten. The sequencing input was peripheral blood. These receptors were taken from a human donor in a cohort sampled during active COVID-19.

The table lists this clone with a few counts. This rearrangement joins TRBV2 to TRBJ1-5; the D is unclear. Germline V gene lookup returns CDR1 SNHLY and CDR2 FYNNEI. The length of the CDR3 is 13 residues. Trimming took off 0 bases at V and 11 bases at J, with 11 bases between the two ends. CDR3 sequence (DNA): TGTGCCAGCAGTGAAGCTCTAGGCAGAACCCAGCATTTT. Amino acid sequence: CASSEALGRTQHF.

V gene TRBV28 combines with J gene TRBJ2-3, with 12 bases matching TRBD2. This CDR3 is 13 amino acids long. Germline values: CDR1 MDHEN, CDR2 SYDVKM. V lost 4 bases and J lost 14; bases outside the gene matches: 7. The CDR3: CASSSLTSGSRYF. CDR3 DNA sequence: TGTGCCAGCAGTTCCTTGACTAGCGGGAGTCGGTATTTT.

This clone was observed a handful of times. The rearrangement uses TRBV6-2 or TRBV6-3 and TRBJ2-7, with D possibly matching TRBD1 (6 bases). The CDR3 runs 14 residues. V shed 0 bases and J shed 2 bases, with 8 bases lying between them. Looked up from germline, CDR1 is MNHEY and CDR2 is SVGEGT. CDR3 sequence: CASSYSNRAYEQYF. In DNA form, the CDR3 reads TGTGCCAGCAGTTACTCGAACAGGGCCTACGAGCAGTACTTC.

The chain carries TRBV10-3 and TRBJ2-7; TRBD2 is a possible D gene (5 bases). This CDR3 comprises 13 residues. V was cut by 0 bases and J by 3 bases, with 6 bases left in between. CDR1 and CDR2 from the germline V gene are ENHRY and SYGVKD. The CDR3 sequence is CAISESAGYEQYF. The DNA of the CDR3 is TGTGCCATCAGTGAGTCGGCGGGCTACGAGCAGTACTTC.

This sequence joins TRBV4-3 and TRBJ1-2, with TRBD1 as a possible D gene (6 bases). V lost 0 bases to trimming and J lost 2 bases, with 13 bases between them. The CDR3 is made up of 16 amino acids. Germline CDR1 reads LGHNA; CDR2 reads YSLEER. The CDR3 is CASSQDHAGANYGYTF. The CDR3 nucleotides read TGCGCCAGCAGCCAAGATCACGCAGGGGCCAACTATGGCTACACCTTC.

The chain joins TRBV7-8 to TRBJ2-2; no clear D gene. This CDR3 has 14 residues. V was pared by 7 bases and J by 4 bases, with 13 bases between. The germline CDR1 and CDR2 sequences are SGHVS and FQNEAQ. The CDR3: CASIGLGVTGELFF. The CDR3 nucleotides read TGTGCCAGCATCGGCCTCGGAGTCACCGGGGAGCTGTTTTTT.

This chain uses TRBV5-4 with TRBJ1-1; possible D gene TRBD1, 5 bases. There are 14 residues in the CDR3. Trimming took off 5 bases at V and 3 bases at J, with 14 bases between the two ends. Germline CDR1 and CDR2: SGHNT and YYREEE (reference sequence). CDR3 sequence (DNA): TGTGCCAGCAGAAGGGTGGGACTGGACACTGAAGCTTTCTTT. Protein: CASRRVGLDTEAFF.

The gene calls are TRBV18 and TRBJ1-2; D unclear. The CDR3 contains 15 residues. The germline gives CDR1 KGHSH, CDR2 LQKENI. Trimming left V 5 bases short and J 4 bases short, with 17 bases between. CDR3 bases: TGTGCCAGCTCATCCAATCCGGGTGCTGGCTATGGCTACACCTTC. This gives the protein CASSSNPGAGYGYTF.

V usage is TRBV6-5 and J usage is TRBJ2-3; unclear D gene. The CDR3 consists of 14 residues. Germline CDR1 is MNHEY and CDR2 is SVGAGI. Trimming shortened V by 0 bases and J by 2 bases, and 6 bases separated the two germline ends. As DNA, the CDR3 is TGTGCCAGCAGTTACTCGACTTTCACAGATACGCAGTATTTT. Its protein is CASSYSTFTDTQYF.

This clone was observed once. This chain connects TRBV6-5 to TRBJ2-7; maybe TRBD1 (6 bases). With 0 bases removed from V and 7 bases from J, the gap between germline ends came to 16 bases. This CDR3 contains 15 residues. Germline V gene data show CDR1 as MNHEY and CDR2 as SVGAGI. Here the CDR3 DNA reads TGTGCCAGCAGTTACTCCGGGCAGGGGTTTGAAGAGCAGTACTTC. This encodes CASSYSGQGFEEQYF.

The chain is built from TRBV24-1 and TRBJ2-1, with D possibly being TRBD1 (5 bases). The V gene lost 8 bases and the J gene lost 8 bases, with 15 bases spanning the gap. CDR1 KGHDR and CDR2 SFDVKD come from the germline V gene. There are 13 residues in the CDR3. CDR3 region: CATNPPGRDEQFF. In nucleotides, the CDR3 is TGTGCCACCAACCCCCCGGGCAGGGATGAGCAGTTCTTC.

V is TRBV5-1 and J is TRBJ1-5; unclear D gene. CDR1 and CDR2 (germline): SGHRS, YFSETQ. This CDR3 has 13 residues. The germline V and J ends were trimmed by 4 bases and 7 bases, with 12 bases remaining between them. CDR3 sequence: CASSPDYGQPQHF. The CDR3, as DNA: TGCGCCAGCAGCCCAGACTATGGGCAGCCCCAGCATTTT.

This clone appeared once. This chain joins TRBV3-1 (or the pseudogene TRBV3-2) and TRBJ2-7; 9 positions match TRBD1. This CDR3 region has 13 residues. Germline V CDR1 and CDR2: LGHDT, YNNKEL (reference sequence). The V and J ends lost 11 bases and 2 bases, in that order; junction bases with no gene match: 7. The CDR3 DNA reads TGTGCCTTACCCGGGACAGGGCCCTACGAGCAGTACTTC. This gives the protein CALPGTGPYEQYF.

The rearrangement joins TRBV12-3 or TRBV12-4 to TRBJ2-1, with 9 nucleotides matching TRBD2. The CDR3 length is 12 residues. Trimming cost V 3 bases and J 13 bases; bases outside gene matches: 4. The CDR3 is CASSFSGGPQFF. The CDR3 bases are TGTGCCAGCAGTTTTAGCGGGGGACCTCAGTTCTTC.

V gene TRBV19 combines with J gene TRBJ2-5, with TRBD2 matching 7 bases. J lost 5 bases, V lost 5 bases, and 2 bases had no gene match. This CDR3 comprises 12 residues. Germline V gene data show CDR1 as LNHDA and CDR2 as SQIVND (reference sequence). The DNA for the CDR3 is TGTGCCAGTAGTGACGGGGGGGAGACCCAGTACTTC. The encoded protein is CASSDGGETQYF.

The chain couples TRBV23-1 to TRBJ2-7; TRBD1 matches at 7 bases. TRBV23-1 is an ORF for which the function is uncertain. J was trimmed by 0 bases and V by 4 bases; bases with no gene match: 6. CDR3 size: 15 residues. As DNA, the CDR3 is TGCGCCAGCAGTCGGGACAGAGGGAGCTCCTACGAGCAGTACTTC. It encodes CASSRDRGSSYEQYF.

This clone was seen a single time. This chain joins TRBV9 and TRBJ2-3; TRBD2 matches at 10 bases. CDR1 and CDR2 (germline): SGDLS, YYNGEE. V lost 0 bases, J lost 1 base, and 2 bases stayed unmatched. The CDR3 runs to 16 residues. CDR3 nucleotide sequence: TGTGCCAGCAGCGTAGGGCTAGCGGGAGGCACAGATACGCAGTATTTT. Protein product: CASSVGLAGGTDTQYF.

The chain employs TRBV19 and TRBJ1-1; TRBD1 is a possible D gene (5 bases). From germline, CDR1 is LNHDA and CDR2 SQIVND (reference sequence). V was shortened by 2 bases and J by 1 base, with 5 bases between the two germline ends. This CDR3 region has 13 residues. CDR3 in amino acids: CASSIQGNTEAFF. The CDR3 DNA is TGTGCCAGTAGTATACAGGGGAACACTGAAGCTTTCTTT.

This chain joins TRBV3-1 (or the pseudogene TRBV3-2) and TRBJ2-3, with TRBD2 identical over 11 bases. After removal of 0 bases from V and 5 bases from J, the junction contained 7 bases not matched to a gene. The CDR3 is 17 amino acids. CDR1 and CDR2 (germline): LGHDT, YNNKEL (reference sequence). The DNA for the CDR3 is TGTGCCAGCAGCCAAGAGAGGCCTAGCGGGAGGAAAGATACGCAGTATTTT. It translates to CASSQERPSGRKDTQYF.

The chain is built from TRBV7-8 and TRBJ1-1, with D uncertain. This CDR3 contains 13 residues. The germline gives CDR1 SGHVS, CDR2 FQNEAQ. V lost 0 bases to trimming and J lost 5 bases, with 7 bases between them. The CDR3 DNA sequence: TGTGCCAGCAGCTTAGCGCCCAGGACTGAAGCTTTCTTT. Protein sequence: CASSLAPRTEAFF.

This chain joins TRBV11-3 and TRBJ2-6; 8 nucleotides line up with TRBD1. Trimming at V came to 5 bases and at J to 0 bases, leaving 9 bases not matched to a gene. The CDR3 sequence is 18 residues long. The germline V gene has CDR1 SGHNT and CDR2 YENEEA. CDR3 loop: CASSPRTGLASGANVLTF. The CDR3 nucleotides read TGTGCCAGCAGCCCCAGGACAGGGCTTGCCTCTGGGGCCAACGTCCTGACTTTC.